A single sample gave rise to the 6 T cell receptor beta chains below, sequenced in a study of blood T cell repertoires in COVID-19. Generated by immunoSEQ multiplex PCR, the TCRdb table keeps only in-frame clones and is missing some. The sample lists fewer than 200,000 clones; about 79% were seen once. The material sequenced was PBMCs or T cells enriched from blood (not recorded which). The receptors were sampled from a middle-aged man who had recovered from COVID-19.

This clone has only a few counts. V gene TRBV18 combines with J gene TRBJ1-6; D perhaps matches TRBD1 (5 bases). Trimming took off 5 bases at V and 10 bases at J, with 15 bases between the two ends. This CDR3 has 14 residues. Germline-derived CDR1 and CDR2 are KGHSH and LQKENI. The CDR3 loop reads CASSSGFLESPLHF. The CDR3 nucleotides read TGTGCCAGCTCATCAGGGTTTCTAGAATCACCCCTCCACTTT.

The rearrangement joins TRBV3-1 (or the pseudogene TRBV3-2) to TRBJ1-5, with 9 bases fitting TRBD1. The germline CDR1 and CDR2 sequences are LGHDT and YNNKEL (reference sequence). The CDR3 sequence is 16 residues long. The V gene end was trimmed by 4 bases and the J gene end by 6 bases; junction bases not matched to a gene: 10. CDR3 region: CASSRTGGAGSQPQHF. The CDR3 region has the DNA TGTGCCAGCAGCCGCACAGGGGGCGCGGGGAGTCAGCCCCAGCATTTT.

The V and J genes are TRBV5-1 and TRBJ1-4; D perhaps matches TRBD1 (6 bases). Germline V gene data show CDR1 as SGHRS and CDR2 as YFSETQ. This CDR3 has 16 amino acids. V shed 0 bases and J shed 2 bases, with 11 bases lying between them. This CDR3 is CASSLGQARTNEKLFF. The CDR3 nucleotides read TGCGCCAGCAGCTTGGGACAGGCCCGGACTAATGAAAAACTGTTTTTT.

The genes are TRBV6-2 or TRBV6-3 and TRBJ1-1, with 8 bases lining up with TRBD1. J lost 8 bases, V lost 5 bases, and 10 bases had no gene match. This CDR3 has 14 amino acids. Germline assignment: CDR1 MNHEY and CDR2 SVGEGT. Here the CDR3 DNA reads TGTGCCAGCAGTAGACCCGGACAGGGCAGCGAAGCTTTCTTT. This codes for CASSRPGQGSEAFF.

This chain joins TRBV3-1 (or the pseudogene TRBV3-2) and TRBJ1-1; 8 nucleotides agree with TRBD1. The CDR3 sequence is 16 residues long. Germline V gene lookup returns CDR1 LGHDT and CDR2 YNNKEL (reference sequence). After removal of 7 bases from V and 2 bases from J, the junction contained 12 bases not matched to a gene. CDR3 sequence reads: CASTPTIGTGNTEAFF. The CDR3, as DNA: TGTGCCAGCACCCCCACGATTGGGACAGGAAACACTGAAGCTTTCTTT.

The chain employs TRBV11-2 and TRBJ1-1, with D possibly being TRBD1 (6 bases). This CDR3 spans 13 amino acids. Germline V lookup: CDR1 SGHAT, CDR2 FQNNGV. Trimming took off 3 bases at V and 11 bases at J, with 16 bases between the two ends. The CDR3 bases are TGTGCCAGCAGCTTGGGCAGATTCCAGGGGGCTTTCTTT. This codes for CASSLGRFQGAFF.